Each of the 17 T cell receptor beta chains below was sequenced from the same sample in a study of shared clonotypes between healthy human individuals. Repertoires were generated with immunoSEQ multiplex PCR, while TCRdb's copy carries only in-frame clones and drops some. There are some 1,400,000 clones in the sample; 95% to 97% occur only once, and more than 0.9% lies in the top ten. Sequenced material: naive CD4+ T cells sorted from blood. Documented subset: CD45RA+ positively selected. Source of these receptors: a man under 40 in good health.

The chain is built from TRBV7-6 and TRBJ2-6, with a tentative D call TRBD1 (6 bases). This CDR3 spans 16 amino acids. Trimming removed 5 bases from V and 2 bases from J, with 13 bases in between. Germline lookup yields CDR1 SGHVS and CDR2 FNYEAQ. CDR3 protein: CASSPIQGAGANVLTF. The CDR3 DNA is TGTGCCAGCAGCCCTATACAGGGTGCTGGGGCCAACGTCCTGACTTTC.

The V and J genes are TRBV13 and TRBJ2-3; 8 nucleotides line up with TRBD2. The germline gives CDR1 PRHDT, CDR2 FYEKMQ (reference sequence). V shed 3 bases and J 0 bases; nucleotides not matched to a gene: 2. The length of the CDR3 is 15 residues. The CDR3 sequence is CASSLSGRSTDTQYF. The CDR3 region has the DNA TGTGCCAGCAGCTTGAGCGGGAGAAGCACAGATACGCAGTATTTT. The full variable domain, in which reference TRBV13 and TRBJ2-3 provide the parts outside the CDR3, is AAGVIQSPRHLIKEKRETATLKCYPIPRHDTVYWYQQGPGQDPQFLISFYEKMQSDKGSIPDRFSAQQFSDYHSELNMSSLELGDSALYFCASSLSGRSTDTQYFGPGTRLTVL.

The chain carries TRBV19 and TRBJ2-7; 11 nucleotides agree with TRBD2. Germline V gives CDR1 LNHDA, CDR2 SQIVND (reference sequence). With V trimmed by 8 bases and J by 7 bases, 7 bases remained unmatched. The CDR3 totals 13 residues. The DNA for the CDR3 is TGTGCCAGTCGGCTAGCGGGAGGTGGGGAGCAGTACTTC. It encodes CASRLAGGGEQYF.

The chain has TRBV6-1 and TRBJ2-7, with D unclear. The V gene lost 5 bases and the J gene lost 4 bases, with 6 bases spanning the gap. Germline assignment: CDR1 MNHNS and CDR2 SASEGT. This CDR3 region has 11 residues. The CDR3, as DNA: TGTGCCAGCAGTCCGATTTACGAGCAGTACTTC. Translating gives CASSPIYEQYF.

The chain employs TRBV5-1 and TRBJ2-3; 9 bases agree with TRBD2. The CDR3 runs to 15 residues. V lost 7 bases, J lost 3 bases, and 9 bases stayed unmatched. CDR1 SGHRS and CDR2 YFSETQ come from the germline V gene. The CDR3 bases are TGCGCCAGCGGGGGATTAGCGGGAGCGACAGATACGCAGTATTTT. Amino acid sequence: CASGGLAGATDTQYF. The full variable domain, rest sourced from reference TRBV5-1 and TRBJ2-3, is KAGVTQTPRYLIKTRGQQVTLSCSPISGHRSVSWYQQTPGQGLQFLFEYFSETQRNKGNFPGRFSGRQFSNSRSEMNVSTLELGDSALYLCASGGLAGATDTQYFGPGTRLTVL.

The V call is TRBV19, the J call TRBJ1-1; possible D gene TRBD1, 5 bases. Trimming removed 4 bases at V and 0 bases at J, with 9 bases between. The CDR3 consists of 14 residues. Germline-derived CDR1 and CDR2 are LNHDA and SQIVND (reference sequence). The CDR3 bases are TGTGCCAGTAGTACGACAGAGATGAACACTGAAGCTTTCTTT. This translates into CASSTTEMNTEAFF.

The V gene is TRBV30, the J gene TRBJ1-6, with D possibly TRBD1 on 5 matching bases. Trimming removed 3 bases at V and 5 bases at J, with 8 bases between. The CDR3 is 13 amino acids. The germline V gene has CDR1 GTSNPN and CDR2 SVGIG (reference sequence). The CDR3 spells CAWSSDNNSPLHF. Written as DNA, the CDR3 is TGTGCCTGGAGCTCGGACAATAATTCACCCCTCCACTTT.

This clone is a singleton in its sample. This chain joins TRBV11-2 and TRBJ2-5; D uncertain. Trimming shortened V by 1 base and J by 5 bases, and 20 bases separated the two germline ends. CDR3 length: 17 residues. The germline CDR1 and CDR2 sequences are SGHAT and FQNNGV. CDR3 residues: CASSLARSLRVYETQYF. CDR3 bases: TGTGCCAGCAGCTTAGCCCGCTCACTAAGAGTCTACGAGACCCAGTACTTC.

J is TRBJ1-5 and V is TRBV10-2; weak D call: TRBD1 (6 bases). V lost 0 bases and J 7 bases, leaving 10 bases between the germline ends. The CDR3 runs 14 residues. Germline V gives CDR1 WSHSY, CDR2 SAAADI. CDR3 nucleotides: TGCGCCAGCAGTGAGTCTTCAGGGGAACAGCCCCAGCATTTT. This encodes CASSESSGEQPQHF.

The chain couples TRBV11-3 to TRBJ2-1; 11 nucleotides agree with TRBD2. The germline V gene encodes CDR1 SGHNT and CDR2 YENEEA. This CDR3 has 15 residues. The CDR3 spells CASGSGRAGYNEQFF. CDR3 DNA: TGTGCATCGGGTAGCGGGAGGGCAGGGTACAATGAGCAGTTCTTC.

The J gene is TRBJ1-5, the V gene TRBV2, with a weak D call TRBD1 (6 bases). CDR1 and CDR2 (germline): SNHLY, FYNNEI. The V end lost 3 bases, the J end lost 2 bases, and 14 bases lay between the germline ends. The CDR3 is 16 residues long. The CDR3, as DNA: TGTGCCAGCAGTGACAGGACAGCCCAGGGCAATCAGCCCCAGCATTTT. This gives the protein CASSDRTAQGNQPQHF.

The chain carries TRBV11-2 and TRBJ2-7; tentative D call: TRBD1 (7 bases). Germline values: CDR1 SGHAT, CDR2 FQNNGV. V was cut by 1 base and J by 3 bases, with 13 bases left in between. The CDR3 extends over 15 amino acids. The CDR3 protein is CASSLGQGGVYEQYF. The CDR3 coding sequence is TGTGCCAGCAGCTTAGGACAGGGAGGCGTCTACGAGCAGTACTTC. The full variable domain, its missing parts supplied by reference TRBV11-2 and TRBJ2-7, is EAGVAQSPRYKIIEKRQSVAFWCNPISGHATLYWYQQILGQGPKLLIQFQNNGVVDDSQLPKDRFSAERLKGVDSTLKIQPAKLEDSAVYLCASSLGQGGVYEQYFGPGTRLTVT.

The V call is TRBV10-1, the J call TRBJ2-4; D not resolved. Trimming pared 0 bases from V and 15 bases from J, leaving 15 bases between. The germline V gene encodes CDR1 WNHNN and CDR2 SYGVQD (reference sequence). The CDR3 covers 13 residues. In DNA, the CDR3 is TGCGCCAGCAGTGAGTCGTCCTTTGGCAGGAGGTACTTC. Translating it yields CASSESSFGRRYF.

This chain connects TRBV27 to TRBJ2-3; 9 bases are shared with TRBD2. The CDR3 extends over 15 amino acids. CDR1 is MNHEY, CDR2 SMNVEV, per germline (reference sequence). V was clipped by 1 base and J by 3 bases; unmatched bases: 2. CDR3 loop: CASSLYAGGTDTQYF. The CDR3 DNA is TGTGCCAGCAGTTTATACGCGGGGGGGACAGATACGCAGTATTTT.

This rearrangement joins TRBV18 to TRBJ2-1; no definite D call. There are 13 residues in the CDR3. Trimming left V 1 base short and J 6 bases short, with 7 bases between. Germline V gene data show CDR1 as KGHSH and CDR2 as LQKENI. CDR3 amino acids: CASSPRSANEQFF. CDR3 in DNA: TGTGCCAGCTCACCACGCAGCGCCAATGAGCAGTTCTTC. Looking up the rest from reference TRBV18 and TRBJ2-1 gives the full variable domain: NAGVMQNPRHLVRRRGQEARLRCSPMKGHSHVYWYRQLPEEGLKFMVYLQKENIIDESGMPKERFSAEFPKEGPSILRIQQVVRGDSAAYFCASSPRSANEQFFGPGTRLTVL.

The CDR3 is CASSLNGQGTGELFF. The CDR3 nucleotides are TGTGCCAGCAGTTTAAACGGGCAGGGCACCGGGGAGCTGTTTTTT. This chain joins TRBV28 and TRBJ2-2; TRBD1 is a possible D gene (5 bases). CDR3 length: 15 residues. Germline V CDR1 and CDR2: MDHEN, SYDVKM. Between the trimmed V and J ends, which lost 2 bases and 4 bases, there was a span of 11 bases.

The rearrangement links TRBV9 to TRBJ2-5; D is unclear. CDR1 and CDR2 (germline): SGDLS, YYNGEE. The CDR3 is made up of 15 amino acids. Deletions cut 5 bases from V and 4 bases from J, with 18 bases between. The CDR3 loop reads CASSPGSSFGETQYF. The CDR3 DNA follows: TGTGCCAGCAGTCCCGGGTCTTCTTTCGGAGAGACCCAGTACTTC.